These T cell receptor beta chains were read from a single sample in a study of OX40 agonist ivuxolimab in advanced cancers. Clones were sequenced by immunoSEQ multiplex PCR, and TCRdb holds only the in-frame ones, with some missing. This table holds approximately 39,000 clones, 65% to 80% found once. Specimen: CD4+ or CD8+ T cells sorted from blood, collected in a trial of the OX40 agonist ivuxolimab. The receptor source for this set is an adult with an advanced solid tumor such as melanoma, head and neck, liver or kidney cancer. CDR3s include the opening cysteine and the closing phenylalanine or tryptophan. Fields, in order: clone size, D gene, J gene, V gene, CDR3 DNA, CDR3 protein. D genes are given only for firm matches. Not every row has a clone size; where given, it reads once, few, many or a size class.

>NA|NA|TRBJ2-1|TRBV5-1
TGCGCCAGCTCCCGCGGGGGCTTTGACAATGAGCAGTTCTTC
CASSRGGFDNEQFF
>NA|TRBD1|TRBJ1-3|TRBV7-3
TGTGCCAGCAGCCCGTCCGGGACAGGTGGTCGAATCCATTTT
CASSPSGTGGRIHF
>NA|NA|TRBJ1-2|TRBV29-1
TGCAGCGTTAATGCAGGGCTTGGCTACACCTTC
CSVNAGLGYTF
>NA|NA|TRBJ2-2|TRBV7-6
TGTGCCAGCAGCTTAGAAGGTTCCGGGGAGCTGTTTTTT
CASSLEGSGELFF
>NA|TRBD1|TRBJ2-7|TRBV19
TGTGCCAGTAGTAGTTCAGGGGGCAGGGGAGAGCAGTACTTC
CASSSSGGRGEQYF
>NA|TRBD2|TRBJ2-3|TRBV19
TGTGCCAGTAGTATAGAGCGGGGGGCTAGCACAGATACGCAGTATTTT
CASSIERGASTDTQYF
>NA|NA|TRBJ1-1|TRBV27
TGTGCCAGCAGTTTTATAGGTACTGAAGCTTTCTTT
CASSFIGTEAFF
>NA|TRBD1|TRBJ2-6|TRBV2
TGTGCCAGCAGCCCGGGGACAGGGGTCTCTGGGGCCAACGTCCTGACTTTC
CASSPGTGVSGANVLTF
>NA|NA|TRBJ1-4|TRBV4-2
TGTGCCAGCAGCTTAAGCGGAGCTAATGAAAAACTGTTTTTT
CASSLSGANEKLFF
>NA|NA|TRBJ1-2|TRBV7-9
TGTGCCAGCAGCCCGCCGATACGACTGAGCCTCTATGGCTACACCTTC
CASSPPIRLSLYGYTF
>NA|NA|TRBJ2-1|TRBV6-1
TGTGCCAGCAGTGAATCTCGTTCATACAATGAGCAGTTCTTC
CASSESRSYNEQFF
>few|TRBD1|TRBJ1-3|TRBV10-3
TGTGCCATCAGTGAAGGGACAGAAAACACCATATATTTT
CAISEGTENTIYF
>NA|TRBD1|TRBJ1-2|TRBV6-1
TGTGCCAGCAGGTCCGGGACAGGGATTCGTGTTGGCTACACCTTC
CASRSGTGIRVGYTF
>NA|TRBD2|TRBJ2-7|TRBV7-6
TGTGCCAGCAGCTTAGGCGGGGGAAGGTTCTCCTACGAGCAGTACTTC
CASSLGGGRFSYEQYF
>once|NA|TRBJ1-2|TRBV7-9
TGTGCCAGCAGCTTTTCAGGGACGGGGAACTATGGCTACACCTTC
CASSFSGTGNYGYTF
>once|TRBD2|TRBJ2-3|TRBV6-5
TGTGCCAGCAGTATTACTAGCGGGGACACAGATACGCAGTATTTT
CASSITSGDTDTQYF
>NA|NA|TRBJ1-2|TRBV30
TGTGCCTGGAGTGGCGGACAGAGCGTGGGGGGCTACACCTTC
CAWSGGQSVGGYTF
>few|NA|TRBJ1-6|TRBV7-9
TGTGCCAGCAGCTTAGCAGTTCACGGATCACCCCTCCACTTT
CASSLAVHGSPLHF
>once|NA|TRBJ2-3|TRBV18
TGTGCCAGCTCACCGCGTACCACAGATACGCAGTATTTT
CASSPRTTDTQYF
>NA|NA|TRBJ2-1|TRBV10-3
TGTGCCATCAGTGAGTCCAATGAGCAGTTCTTC
CAISESNEQFF
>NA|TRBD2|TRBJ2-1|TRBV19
TGTGCCAGTAGTATCCCCCCGGGGGGGTACAATGAGCAGTTCTTC
CASSIPPGGYNEQFF
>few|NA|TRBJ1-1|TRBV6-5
TGTGCCAGCAGTTGGGTGAAGCACACTGAAGCTTTCTTT
CASSWVKHTEAFF
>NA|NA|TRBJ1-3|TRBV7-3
TGTGCCAGCAGCCCTAGAGGCTCTGGAAACACCATATATTTT
CASSPRGSGNTIYF
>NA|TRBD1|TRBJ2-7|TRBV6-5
TGTGCCAGCAGTTACAGACAGGGGGGTGGTGAGCAGTACTTC
CASSYRQGGGEQYF
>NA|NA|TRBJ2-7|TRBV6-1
TGTGCCAGCAGTGAGCTCCAGAAGACAGGCGACTACGAGCAGTACTTC
CASSELQKTGDYEQYF
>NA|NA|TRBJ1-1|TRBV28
TGTGCCAGCAGTTTACGACAATATAACACTGAAGCTTTCTTT
CASSLRQYNTEAFF
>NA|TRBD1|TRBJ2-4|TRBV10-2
TGCGCCAGCAGTGATCGACAGGGGGAAGGCAAAAACATTCAGTACTTC
CASSDRQGEGKNIQYF
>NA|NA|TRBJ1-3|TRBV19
TGTGCCAGTAGTCCCGTTCATGACAGATCCTCTGGAAACACCATATATTTT
CASSPVHDRSSGNTIYF
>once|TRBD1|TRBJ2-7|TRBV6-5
TGTGCCAGCAAACGGGACAGCCAGTATCTTTACGAGCAGTACTTC
CASKRDSQYLYEQYF
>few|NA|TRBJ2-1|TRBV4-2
TGTGCCAGCAGCCAAGTTTGGCGGGGGCCCGACAATGAGCAGTTCTTC
CASSQVWRGPDNEQFF
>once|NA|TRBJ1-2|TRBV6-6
TGTGCCAGCAGCTATGGGGGTAGCTACACCTTC
CASSYGGSYTF
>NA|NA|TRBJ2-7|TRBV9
TGTGCCAGCAGCGTAGCTACCGAGGGGGAGATCTACGAGCAGTACTTC
CASSVATEGEIYEQYF
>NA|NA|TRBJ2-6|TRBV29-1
TGCAGCGTCACACAGGGCTCTGGGGCCAACGTCCTGACTTTC
CSVTQGSGANVLTF
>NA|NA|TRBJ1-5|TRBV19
TGTGCCAGTAGTATACAGGAATTAGGCAATCAGCCCCAGCATTTT
CASSIQELGNQPQHF
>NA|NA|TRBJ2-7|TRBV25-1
TGTGCCAGCAGTGAATATTTAGGCTACGAGCAGTACTTC
CASSEYLGYEQYF
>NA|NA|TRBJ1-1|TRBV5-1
TGCGCCAGCAGCTTGGACTCAGGTTCGAACACTGAAGCTTTCTTT
CASSLDSGSNTEAFF
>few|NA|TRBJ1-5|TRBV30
TGTGCCTGGAGTGTACGATCCCCGGGGGCAAGTAGTCGCAATCAGCCCCAGCATTTT
CAWSVRSPGASSRNQPQHF
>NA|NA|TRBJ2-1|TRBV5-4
TGTGCCAGCAGCCCCCCTGGGGCCGACAATGAGCAGTTCTTC
CASSPPGADNEQFF
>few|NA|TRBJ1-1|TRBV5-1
TGCGCCAGCAGCTTGACGGGGTGGGCTGAAGCTTTCTTT
CASSLTGWAEAFF
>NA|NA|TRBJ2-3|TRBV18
TGTGCCAGCTCACCAAACCGTCCGCCAGATACGCAGTATTTT
CASSPNRPPDTQYF
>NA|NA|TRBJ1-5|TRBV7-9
TGTGCCAGCAGCTTAGATGAACAGAAGAATCAGCCCCAGCATTTT
CASSLDEQKNQPQHF
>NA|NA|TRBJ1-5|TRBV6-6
TGTGCCAGCAGGTTGGGAGGGAATCAGCCCCAGCATTTT
CASRLGGNQPQHF
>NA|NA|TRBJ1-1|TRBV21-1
TGTGCCAACCGGACTGAAGCTTTCTTT
CANRTEAFF
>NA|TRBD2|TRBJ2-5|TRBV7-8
TGTGCCAGCAGCTTGGGCCGGACTAGCGGGGGGCAGACCCAGTACTTC
CASSLGRTSGGQTQYF
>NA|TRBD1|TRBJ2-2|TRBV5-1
TGCGCCAGCAGTCTCGGACAGGGGGTCACCGGGGAGCTGTTTTTT
CASSLGQGVTGELFF
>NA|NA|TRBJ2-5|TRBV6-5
TGTGCCAGCAGTTACCAGGATGAGACCCAGTACTTC
CASSYQDETQYF
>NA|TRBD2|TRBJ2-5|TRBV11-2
TGTGCCAGCAGCGACCGACTAGCGGGGCGTGAGACCCAGTACTTC
CASSDRLAGRETQYF
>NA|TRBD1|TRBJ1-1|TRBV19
TGTGCCAGTAGTACGACAGGGGGCGCGGGGCGAGCTTTCTTT
CASSTTGGAGRAFF
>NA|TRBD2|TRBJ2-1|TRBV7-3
TGTGCCAGCAGCTTAAGCCGGGGGGGTAACAATGAGCAGTTCTTC
CASSLSRGGNNEQFF
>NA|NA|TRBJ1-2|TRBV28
TGTGCCAGCAGTTCCGTGATTGATGGCTACACCTTC
CASSSVIDGYTF
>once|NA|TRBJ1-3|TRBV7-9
TGTGCCAGCAGCTTAGCAACCTACTCTGGAAACACCATATATTTT
CASSLATYSGNTIYF
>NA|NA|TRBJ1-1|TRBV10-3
TGTGCCATCAGTTCCGACGCCAGATTGATTAGGGAAGCTTTCTTT
CAISSDARLIREAFF
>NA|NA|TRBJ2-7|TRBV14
TGTGCCAGCAGCCAAGTCAACTTGAACTCCTACGAGCAGTACTTC
CASSQVNLNSYEQYF
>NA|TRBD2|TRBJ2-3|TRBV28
TGTGCCAGCAGCGTACTAGCGATAGATACAGATACGCAGTATTTT
CASSVLAIDTDTQYF
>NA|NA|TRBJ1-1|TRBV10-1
TGCGCCAGCCGGACCGATAGGAAGGGAGACACTGAAGCTTTCTTT
CASRTDRKGDTEAFF
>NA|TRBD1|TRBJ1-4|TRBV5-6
TGTGCCAGCAGTCCAAGGGGGCGCAGTGAAAAACTGTTTTTT
CASSPRGRSEKLFF
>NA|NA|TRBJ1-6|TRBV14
TGTGCCAGCAGCCTATTTGGACAAAGCTCCTATAATTCACCCCTCCACTTT
CASSLFGQSSYNSPLHF
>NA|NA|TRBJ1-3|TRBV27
TGTGCCAGCAGTCCCTCGACGGGAAACACCATATATTTT
CASSPSTGNTIYF